The clone carrying this T cell receptor (beta chain) was detected ten times or more. Its antigen is undetermined. The data belong to a study of regulatory T cells in long-lasting Graves disease. Notes on the study in general: Persistent disease favored TRBV28, TRBJ1-2 and TRBJ2-5.

Time point specified: persistent/refractory GD, antithyroid drugs over 5 years with positive TRAb. The authors made the TCR library using RNA they extracted from PBMCs. According to the study, TCR beta libraries were built with iRepertoire HTBI primers and CDR3-region Arm-PCR. TCRdb called the multiplex PCR reads again in MiXCR, with one record for every CDR3 protein. The table lists under 500,000 distinct CDR3 sequences, 20% to 25% of them singletons. Looked up from germline, CDR1 is SGHTA and CDR2 is FQGNSA. V lost 5 bases to trimming and J lost 8 bases, with 18 bases between them. The CDR3 is 14 amino acids.

This receptor was identified in a female donor with Graves disease. The chain joins TRBV7-2 to TRBJ1-2; D possibly corresponds to TRBD1 (5 bases). The material was peripheral blood mononuclear cells (PBMCs), obtained when the disease was refractory, from a patient treated with antithyroid drugs. CDR3 nucleotide sequence: TGTGCCAGCAGCCCCCGGGACCAGAGAGAGGGCTACACCTTC. As protein: CASSPRDQREGYTF.